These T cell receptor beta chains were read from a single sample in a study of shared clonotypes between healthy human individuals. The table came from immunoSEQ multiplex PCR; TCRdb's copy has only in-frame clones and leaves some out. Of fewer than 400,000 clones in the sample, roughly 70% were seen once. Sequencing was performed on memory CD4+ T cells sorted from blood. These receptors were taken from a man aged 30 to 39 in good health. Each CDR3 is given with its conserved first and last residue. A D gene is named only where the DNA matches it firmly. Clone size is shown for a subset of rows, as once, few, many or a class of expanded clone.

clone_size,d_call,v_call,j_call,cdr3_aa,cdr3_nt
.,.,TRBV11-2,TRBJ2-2,CASSLERTGELFF,TGTGCCAGCAGCTTAGAAAGGACCGGGGAGCTGTTTTTT
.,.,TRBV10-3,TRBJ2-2,CAISEASSTGELFF,TGTGCCATCAGTGAAGCCAGCTCCACCGGGGAGCTGTTTTTT
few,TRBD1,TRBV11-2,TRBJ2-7,CASSLYRDRGYEQYF,TGTGCCAGCAGCTTGTACCGGGACAGGGGATACGAGCAGTACTTC
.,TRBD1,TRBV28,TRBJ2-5,CASSPQGPGETQYF,TGTGCCAGCAGTCCACAGGGGCCCGGGGAGACCCAGTACTTC
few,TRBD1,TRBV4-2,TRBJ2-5,CASSQAASGGQETQYF,TGTGCCAGCAGCCAGGCCGCCTCAGGGGGCCAAGAGACCCAGTACTTC
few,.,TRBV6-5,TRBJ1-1,CASSYREDTEAFF,TGTGCCAGCAGTTACAGGGAGGACACTGAAGCTTTCTTT
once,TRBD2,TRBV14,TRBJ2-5,CASSLLAGGLQETQYF,TGTGCCAGCAGCCTACTAGCGGGAGGGCTCCAAGAGACCCAGTACTTC
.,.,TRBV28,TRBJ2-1,CASSIRDRTYNEQFF,TGTGCCAGCAGTATCCGAGACAGGACCTACAATGAGCAGTTCTTC
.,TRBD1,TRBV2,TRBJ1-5,CASSGTGEDQPQHF,TGTGCCAGCAGTGGGACAGGGGAAGATCAGCCCCAGCATTTT
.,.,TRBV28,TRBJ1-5,CASSLLVSNQPQHF,TGTGCCAGCAGTTTATTGGTAAGCAATCAGCCCCAGCATTTT
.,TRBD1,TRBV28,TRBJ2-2,CASSTGGRRAGELFF,TGTGCCAGCAGCACAGGGGGCAGGCGGGCCGGGGAGCTGTTTTTT
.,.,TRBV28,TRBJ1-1,CASSFWARNTEAFF,TGTGCCAGCAGTTTTTGGGCCCGTAACACTGAAGCTTTCTTT
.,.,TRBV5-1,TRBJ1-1,CASSAGPSNTEAFF,TGCGCCAGCAGCGCGGGACCGTCGAACACTGAAGCTTTCTTT
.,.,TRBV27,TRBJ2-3,CASSLSFGSPDTQYF,TGTGCCAGCAGTTTATCGTTTGGGAGTCCAGATACGCAGTATTTT
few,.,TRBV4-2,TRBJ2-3,CASSPHPWGASTDTQYF,TGTGCCAGCAGCCCGCACCCATGGGGGGCTAGCACAGATACGCAGTATTTT
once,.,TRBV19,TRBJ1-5,CASSIGSGTAGGAQHF,TGTGCCAGTAGTATAGGATCGGGAACCGCCGGGGGTGCCCAGCATTTT
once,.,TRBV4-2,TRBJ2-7,CASSQDRGYEQYF,TGTGCCAGCAGCCAAGACAGGGGCTACGAGCAGTACTTC
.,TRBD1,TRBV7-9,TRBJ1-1,CASSSPGEGRGREDTEAFF,TGTGCCAGCAGCTCCCCCGGAGAGGGGAGGGGGCGCGAGGACACTGAAGCTTTCTTT